Below are 11 T cell receptor beta chains sequenced from a single sample in a study of cytomegalovirus exposure and HLA in healthy donors. Both 60 Vbeta primers and 13 Jbeta primers went into the PCR. Some clones are missing from TCRdb's copy, which holds only in-frame ones; the method was immunoSEQ multiplex PCR. Among some 150,000 clones listed, roughly 73% were seen once. The sample was PBMCs. All receptors come from a man aged 35 to 55 in good health and CMV-seronegative.

In this sample, this clone turned up a few times. The chain employs TRBV9 and TRBJ1-1; TRBD1 might be the D (5 bases). Trimming stripped 4 bases from V and 4 bases from J, with 14 bases between. CDR3 length: 14 residues. The germline CDR1 and CDR2 sequences are SGDLS and YYNGEE. CDR3 DNA: TGTGCCAGCAGCCCTGCGGGGGTCGGCACTGAAGCTTTCTTT. Protein sequence: CASSPAGVGTEAFF. The whole variable domain, filled in from reference TRBV9 and TRBJ1-1, reads DSGVTQTPKHLITATGQRVTLRCSPRSGDLSVYWYQQSLDQGLQFLIQYYNGEERAKGNILERFSAQQFPDLHSELNLSSLELGDSALYFCASSPAGVGTEAFFGQGTRLTVV.

V gene TRBV7-2 combines with J gene TRBJ1-3, with a tentative D call TRBD1 (5 bases). The CDR3 runs to 13 residues. Germline-derived CDR1 and CDR2 are SGHTA and FQGNSA. The V end lost 8 bases, the J end lost 7 bases, and 15 bases lay between the germline ends. CDR3 sequence: CASRRDGVNTIYF. Written as DNA, the CDR3 is TGTGCCAGCCGCAGGGATGGAGTGAACACCATATATTTT.

The rearrangement joins TRBV7-2 to TRBJ1-5; 8 positions match TRBD1. CDR1 SGHTA and CDR2 FQGNSA come from the germline V gene. CDR3 length: 15 residues. Losses at the gene ends were 5 bases for V and 7 bases for J; bases not matched to a gene: 10. In nucleotides, the CDR3 is TGTGCCAGCAGCCGATACGGACAGGGTCGACAGCCCCAGCATTTT. Protein product: CASSRYGQGRQPQHF.

This clone was detected a few times. The chain recombines TRBV29-1 with TRBJ2-7; the D gene is possibly TRBD2 (5 bases). The V end was cut by 7 bases, the J end by 3 bases, with 16 bases between. CDR3 length equals 13 residues. CDR1 is SQVTM and CDR2 is ANQGSEA in the germline V gene. Here the CDR3 DNA reads TGCAGCGCGCTTCGGGATTCTAGCTACGAGCAGTACTTC. It translates to CSALRDSSYEQYF.

The rearrangement joins TRBV28 to TRBJ2-3; 7 bases align to TRBD2. The CDR3 covers 17 residues. J lost 2 bases, V lost 4 bases, and 12 bases had no gene match. The germline gives CDR1 MDHEN, CDR2 SYDVKM. For the CDR3, the DNA is TGTGCCAGCAGTTCGCCTCTACGGGGGGACCTCACAGATACGCAGTATTTT. Its translation is CASSSPLRGDLTDTQYF.

The J gene is TRBJ1-1, the V gene TRBV6-1; no clear D gene. The germline gives CDR1 MNHNS, CDR2 SASEGT. This CDR3 is built from 15 residues. V was trimmed by 1 base and J by 2 bases, leaving 11 bases between them. The CDR3 spells CASSEDRRGNTEAFF. CDR3 in DNA: TGTGCCAGCAGTGAAGATCGGCGGGGAAACACTGAAGCTTTCTTT.

On this clone itself: Different DNA sequences within this sample yield the same CDR3. The chain joins TRBV27 to TRBJ1-5, with D perhaps matching TRBD1 (6 bases). V was shortened by 1 base and J by 0 bases, with 13 bases between the two germline ends. Germline lookup yields CDR1 MNHEY and CDR2 SMNVEV (reference sequence). The CDR3 sequence is 17 residues long. CDR3 DNA: TGTGCCAGCAGTTTATGGGGGGGGCCATATAGCAATCAGCCCCAGCATTTT. Residues: CASSLWGGPYSNQPQHF.

The sample holds a few counts of this clone. The chain carries TRBV10-3 and TRBJ2-7, with 7 bases fitting TRBD2. J was trimmed by 3 bases and V by 4 bases; bases with no gene match: 6. Germline V CDR1 and CDR2: ENHRY, SYGVKD. CDR3 length equals 14 residues. CDR3 bases: TGTGCCATCAGTGGGCAGGGAGGGTTCTACGAGCAGTACTTC. Translating gives CAISGQGGFYEQYF.

V and J are TRBV6-6 and TRBJ1-2, with D perhaps TRBD1 (5 bases). Trimming left V 4 bases short and J 9 bases short, with 18 bases between. Germline V gene lookup returns CDR1 MNHNY and CDR2 SVGAGI (reference sequence). The CDR3 runs to 14 residues. CDR3 sequence (DNA): TGTGCCAGCAGTTTCCCTGGGGACTTGCGGAGCTACACCTTC. It codes for CASSFPGDLRSYTF.

This sequence joins TRBV7-3 and TRBJ2-7, with TRBD2 identical over 10 bases. The CDR3 extends over 15 amino acids. V lost 3 bases to trimming and J lost 3 bases; unmatched junction nucleotides: 5. Germline V CDR1 and CDR2: SGHTA, FQGTGA. Written as DNA, the CDR3 is TGTGCCAGCAGCTTGGAAGCGGGGGGGGTCTACGAGCAGTACTTC. It specifies CASSLEAGGVYEQYF.

This clone was seen just once. The chain combines TRBV18 with TRBJ2-5; D perhaps matches TRBD2 (5 bases). The V end was cut by 6 bases, the J end by 2 bases, with 10 bases between. This CDR3 spans 13 amino acids. Germline V gene sequence: CDR1 KGHSH, CDR2 LQKENI. The CDR3 region has the DNA TGTGCCAGCTCGAAGACGGGGCAAGAGACCCAGTACTTC. This translates into CASSKTGQETQYF.